Described below is a single TCR beta chain sequence and its context. Which antigen it targets is not known. There are no base qualities to consult, and no much larger clone falls within one base. TCR alpha and beta CDR3 regions were amplified with the iRepertoire nested amplicon-rescue multiplex PCR (arm-PCR) platform from RNA. For one-step reverse transcription and amplification, about 95-400 ng of tissue mRNA or PBMC total RNA was used as input. Following bead purification, Illumina adapters were added by a secondary multiplex PCR, and the libraries were gel-purified between 200 and 400 bp. Internal 6-nucleotide barcodes were carried by the libraries and were used for demultiplexing. Libraries were sequenced on an Illumina MiSeq with 2x220 or 2x250 nucleotide paired-end reads. The study's processing was this. FLASH 1.2.11 was used to merge paired reads, and BWA-MEM then aligned the reads to the GRCh37 human genome before TRA and TRB reads were extracted. V and J assignment used an IMGT-derived reference of cassette sequences and CDR3 motifs that included pseudogenes. Three-frame translation of reads was performed, and productive CDR3s were defined as those with a C...FGXG motif and no stop codons. Clonotypes were defined as unique combinations of V-J cassette pair and CDR3 amino acid sequence. Reads were filtered by Hamming distance, thresholded by each sample's sequence error rate in mapped regions. The public reads were reprocessed in TCRdb via fastp at Q25 and MiXCR, keeping in-frame beta chains. Duplicate CDR3 protein sequences are folded into a single record with the most common DNA and genes. Clone size and V and J calls follow TCRdb, not the original study. In this sample the table shows approximately 100,000 distinct CDR3 sequences, less than 30% of which occur a single time. Of the sample, 44% falls within the top ten clones.

These data originate in a study of glioma-infiltrating T cells (dated by TCRdb to the mid-2010s). In terms of the full investigation: Sequencing of TCR alpha- and beta-chain repertoires was performed on glioma tissue, on non-neoplastic brain tissue, and on matched peripheral blood mononuclear cells. To measure how far tissue and blood T-cell populations diverged, each tissue-infiltrating repertoire was compared against the peripheral blood repertoire of the same patient. The paired cohort was made up of three low-grade glioma patients, fewer than 10 primary glioblastoma patients and three non-glioma patients who contributed non-neoplastic brain tissue.

Broad study findings and their caveats: VJ-independent divergence between tissue and blood was below expectation in non-neoplastic patients but above expectation in all gliomas, especially low-grade gliomas. Group comparisons rested on small numbers: three non-neoplastic, three low-grade glioma and fewer than 10 glioblastoma patients. Tissue and blood shared very few CDR3 sequences, a result attributed to high CDR3 diversity and limited sampling.

The CDR3 goes from the cysteine to the phenylalanine over 16 residues. Left in the record is the CDR3 DNA by itself, 48 bases read in frame from the first base. CDR1 and CDR2 (DFQATT, SNEGSKA) derive from the germline V gene (reference sequence). V was cut back by 8 bases and J by 5 bases, leaving a gap of 27 bases between them. The sequence came from a human donor with low-grade glioma or glioblastoma, undergoing nonglioma brain surgery, or in good health (not recorded which). The V and J segments used are TRBV20-1 and TRBJ2-5; TRBD2 is a weak D gene call, 6 bases matching. Sequencing was carried out using glioma tissue, nonneoplastic brain tissue, or PBMCs (not recorded which). The bases are TGCAGTCCCAGGACGGGCGCCGGGACTCAAGGGGAGACCCAGTACTTC. Translated, this gives CSPRTGAGTQGETQYF.